This T cell receptor (beta chain) was sequenced in a study of response to subunit inactivated influenza vaccine. Study outcomes and limitations: The study's authors posited that every seasonal influenza vaccination enlists few new T cells.

MiXCR was run by TCRdb on the RT-PCR reads, yielding one entry per CDR3 protein. The table shows around 190,000 distinct CDR3 sequences, with approximately 15% occurring only once. V dropped 5 bases and J dropped 4; count of bases not matched to a gene: 6. The CDR3 is made up of 16 amino acids. The V gene's germline CDR1 is SGHAT and CDR2 FQNNGV. This clonotype has more than one count but fewer than ten. Its antigen is undetermined. V and J are TRBV11-2 and TRBJ2-3; 13 bases are shared with TRBD2. The sequenced sample was CD8+ T cells sorted from PBMCs, obtained approximately 5 days after vaccination. The source of this sequence is a man in his fifties or sixties who received an inactivated influenza vaccine. DNA for the CDR3: TGTGCCAGCAGCCCCCGGACTAGCGGGGGCCCAGATACGCAGTATTTT. This encodes CASSPRTSGGPDTQYF.